This T cell receptor beta chain appears in the sequencing data of a study of beta chain features in type 1 diabetes. Concerning this clone: Its target is unknown.

Expressed TCRB transcripts got sequenced, as all isolated RNA was reverse transcribed. Here immunoSEQ multiplex PCR was the method, and the copy in TCRdb shows in-frame clones only, minus some. The table lists roughly 300,000 clones, roughly 8% of them singletons. The CDR3 covers 16 residues. Losses at the gene ends were 4 bases for V and 5 bases for J; bases not matched to a gene: 12. CDR1 and CDR2 (germline): SGHRS, YFSETQ. General study results and limits: The VDJ junctions of type 1 diabetes patients carried fewer insertions and more deletions.

The receptor was derived from a young woman in good health. V and J are TRBV5-1 and TRBJ2-5; 9 bases are a match to TRBD1. The sample comprised central memory CD4+ T cells from blood. The CDR3 here is CASSRQLQGAGETQYF. CDR3 sequence (DNA): TGCGCCAGCAGCCGCCAGCTACAGGGGGCGGGGGAGACCCAGTACTTC.